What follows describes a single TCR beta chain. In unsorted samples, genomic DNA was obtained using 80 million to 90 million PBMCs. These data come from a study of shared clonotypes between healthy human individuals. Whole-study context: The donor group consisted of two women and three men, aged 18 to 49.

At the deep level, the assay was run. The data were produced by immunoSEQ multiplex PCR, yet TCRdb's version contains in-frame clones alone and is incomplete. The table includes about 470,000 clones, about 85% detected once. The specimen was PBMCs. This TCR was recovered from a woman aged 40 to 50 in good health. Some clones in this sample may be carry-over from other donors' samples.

CDR3 loop: CASSGTLAGAAGELFF. CDR3 coding DNA: TGTGCCAGCAGTGGAACCCTAGCGGGAGCCGCCGGGGAGCTGTTTTTT. The V gene is TRBV2, the J gene TRBJ2-2; TRBD2 agrees at 10 bases. Germline CDR1 is SNHLY and CDR2 is FYNNEI. J was trimmed by 6 bases and V by 4 bases; bases with no gene match: 8. The CDR3 extends over 16 amino acids.